These T cell receptor beta chains were read from a single sample in a study of blood T cell repertoires in COVID-19. Generated by immunoSEQ multiplex PCR, the TCRdb table keeps only in-frame clones and is missing some. This sample has around 190,000 clones, with roughly 76% found just once. Sequencing input: peripheral blood. These TCRs come from a woman in her thirties or forties with COVID-19, enrolled during active disease. Each CDR3 is given with its conserved first and last residue. Each record gives: D gene, J gene, clone size, V gene, CDR3 protein, CDR3 DNA. A D gene is named only where the DNA matches it firmly. Size tells how often a clone was seen (once, few, many) or the class of an expanded clone, and some rows leave it out.

NA,TRBJ2-7,NA,TRBV3-1/TRBV3-2,CASSQGLVISGEQYF,TGTGCCAGCAGCCAAGGACTAGTCATCAGTGGCGAGCAGTACTTC
TRBD1,TRBJ2-7,NA,TRBV9,CASSVGQGSNEQYF,TGTGCCAGCAGCGTCGGACAGGGGTCCAACGAGCAGTACTTC
TRBD1,TRBJ1-6,NA,TRBV9,CASSSSGTGVSPLHF,TGTGCCAGCAGCAGCTCCGGGACAGGGGTATCACCCCTCCACTTT
TRBD2,TRBJ2-1,NA,TRBV5-1,CASIGTSGSHEQFF,TGCGCCAGCATCGGGACTAGCGGGAGTCATGAGCAGTTCTTC
TRBD1,TRBJ2-6,once,TRBV18,CASSPWTGTISGANVLTF,TGTGCCAGCTCACCCTGGACAGGTACTATATCTGGGGCCAACGTCCTGACTTTC
NA,TRBJ2-2,NA,TRBV24-1,CATSDPGRRGATPGELFF,TGTGCCACCAGTGATCCCGGCCGGAGGGGCGCAACGCCCGGGGAGCTGTTTTTT
NA,TRBJ1-5,NA,TRBV28,CASSLRTASNQPQHF,TGTGCCAGCAGTTTGCGGACAGCTAGCAATCAGCCCCAGCATTTT
NA,TRBJ2-3,NA,TRBV4-2,CASSPRLGGTDTQYF,TGTGCCAGCAGCCCTCGTTTGGGAGGCACAGATACGCAGTATTTT
TRBD2,TRBJ2-3,NA,TRBV28,CASSPRGTSLTDTQYF,TGTGCCAGCAGTCCAAGGGGGACTAGCCTCACAGATACGCAGTATTTT
TRBD1,TRBJ2-5,few,TRBV7-3,CASSLLTKSEDRIRETQYF,TGTGCCAGCAGCTTATTGACAAAGTCGGAGGACAGGATTAGAGAGACCCAGTACTTC
NA,TRBJ1-4,NA,TRBV6-2/TRBV6-3,CASSLSEKLFF,TGTGCCAGCAGTCTATCAGAAAAACTGTTTTTT
TRBD1,TRBJ2-1,few,TRBV27,CASSLQGAVNEQFF,TGTGCCAGCAGCCTACAGGGGGCGGTCAATGAGCAGTTCTTC
TRBD2,TRBJ2-4,NA,TRBV27,CASRPGKRGSYENIQYF,TGTGCCAGCAGGCCGGGAAAGCGGGGAAGCTATGAAAACATTCAGTACTTC
TRBD2,TRBJ2-5,once,TRBV27,CASSLITSGGYQETQYF,TGTGCCAGCAGTCTCATTACTAGCGGGGGGTACCAAGAGACCCAGTACTTC
TRBD1,TRBJ2-7,NA,TRBV6-5,CASSYDRASYEQYF,TGTGCCAGCAGTTACGACAGGGCCTCCTACGAGCAGTACTTC
NA,TRBJ2-1,NA,TRBV5-5,CASSSHREKPYNEQFF,TGTGCCAGCAGCTCCCACAGGGAGAAACCTTACAATGAGCAGTTCTTC
TRBD2,TRBJ2-1,NA,TRBV19,CASGLAGGPIYNEQFF,TGTGCCAGCGGACTAGCGGGAGGGCCTATCTACAATGAGCAGTTCTTC
TRBD2,TRBJ2-3,NA,TRBV7-3,CASSLAGGQTDTQYF,TGTGCCAGCAGCTTGGCGGGGGGGCAGACAGATACGCAGTATTTT
NA,TRBJ1-3,NA,TRBV5-6,CASSLGPAGYSGNTIYF,TGTGCCAGCAGCTTGGGTCCAGCAGGTTACTCTGGAAACACCATATATTTT
TRBD2,TRBJ2-7,NA,TRBV19,CASSPRTSGSHEQYF,TGTGCCAGTAGTCCCCGGACTAGCGGGAGTCACGAGCAGTACTTC
NA,TRBJ2-5,NA,TRBV5-6,CASSLRADYQETQYF,TGTGCCAGCAGCTTGAGGGCGGACTACCAAGAGACCCAGTACTTC
NA,TRBJ2-5,NA,TRBV28,CASSSTYLDQETQYF,TGTGCCAGCAGTTCCACTTATCTAGACCAAGAGACCCAGTACTTC